This T cell receptor (beta chain) was sequenced for a study of cytomegalovirus exposure and HLA in healthy donors. General study points: Later on, an analysis tied around 17,000 TCR beta sequences to HLA alleles at 0.05 false discovery rate.

In the PCR, 60 Vbeta and 13 Jbeta primers were used. The repertoire was sequenced with immunoSEQ multiplex PCR; TCRdb's copy has only in-frame clones and lacks some. The sample lists around 170,000 clones, roughly 80% occurring once. This CDR3 spans 13 amino acids. With 4 bases removed from V and 6 bases from J, the gap between germline ends came to 13 bases. Looked up from germline, CDR1 is MNHEY and CDR2 is SMNVEV (reference sequence). As concerns this clone: Its antigen is unidentified.

The chain employs TRBV27 and TRBJ2-7, with D perhaps matching TRBD1 (6 bases). Sequenced sample: PBMCs. This receptor was identified in a woman aged 50 to 65 in good health and CMV-seronegative. The CDR3 nucleotides are TGTGCCAGCAGTTCAGGGGCGTTCGGCGAGCAGTACTTC. Protein: CASSSGAFGEQYF.